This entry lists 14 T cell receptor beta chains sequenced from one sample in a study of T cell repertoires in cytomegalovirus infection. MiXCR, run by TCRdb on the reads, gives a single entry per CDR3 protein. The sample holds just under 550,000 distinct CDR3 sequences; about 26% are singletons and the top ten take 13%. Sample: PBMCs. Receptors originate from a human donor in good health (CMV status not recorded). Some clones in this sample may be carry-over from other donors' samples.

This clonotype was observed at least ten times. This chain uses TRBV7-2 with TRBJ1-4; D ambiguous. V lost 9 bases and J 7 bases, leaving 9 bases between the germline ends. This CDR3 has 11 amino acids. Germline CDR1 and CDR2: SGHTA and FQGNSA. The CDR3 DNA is TGTGCCAGACAACGGGGTGAAAAACTGTTTTTT. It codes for CARQRGEKLFF. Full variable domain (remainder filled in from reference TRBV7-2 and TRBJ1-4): GAGVSQSPSNKVTEKGKDVELRCDPISGHTALYWYRQSLGQGLEFLIYFQGNSAPDKSGLPSDRFSAERTGGSVSTLTIQRTQQEDSAVYLCARQRGEKLFFGSGTQLSVL.

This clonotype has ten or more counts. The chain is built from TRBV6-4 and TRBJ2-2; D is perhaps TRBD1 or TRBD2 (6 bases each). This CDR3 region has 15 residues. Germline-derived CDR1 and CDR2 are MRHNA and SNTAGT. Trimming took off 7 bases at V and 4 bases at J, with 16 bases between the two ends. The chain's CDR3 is CASTPQGGGTGELFF. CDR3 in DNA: TGTGCCAGCACTCCACAGGGAGGCGGCACCGGGGAGCTGTTTTTT.

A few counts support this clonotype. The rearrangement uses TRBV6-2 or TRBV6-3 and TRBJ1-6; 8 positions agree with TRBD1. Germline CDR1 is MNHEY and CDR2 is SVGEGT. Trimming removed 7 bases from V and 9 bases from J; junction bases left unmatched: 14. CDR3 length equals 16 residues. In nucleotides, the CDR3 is TGTGCCAGCACCAACCTGCGGACAGGGAGCAGTTCACCCCTCCACTTT. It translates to CASTNLRTGSSSPLHF.

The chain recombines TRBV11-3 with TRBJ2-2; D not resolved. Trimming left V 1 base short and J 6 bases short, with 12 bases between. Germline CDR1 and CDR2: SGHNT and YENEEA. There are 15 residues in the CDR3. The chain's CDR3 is CASSLVEASPGELFF. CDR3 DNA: TGTGCCAGCAGCTTAGTGGAAGCGTCCCCCGGGGAGCTGTTTTTT.

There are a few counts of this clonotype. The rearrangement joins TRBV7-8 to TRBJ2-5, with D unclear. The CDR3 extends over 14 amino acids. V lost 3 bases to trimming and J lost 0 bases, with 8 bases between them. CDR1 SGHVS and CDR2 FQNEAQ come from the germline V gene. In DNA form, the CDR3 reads TGTGCCAGCAGCTTCCCGATAAACCAAGAGACCCAGTACTTC. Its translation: CASSFPINQETQYF.

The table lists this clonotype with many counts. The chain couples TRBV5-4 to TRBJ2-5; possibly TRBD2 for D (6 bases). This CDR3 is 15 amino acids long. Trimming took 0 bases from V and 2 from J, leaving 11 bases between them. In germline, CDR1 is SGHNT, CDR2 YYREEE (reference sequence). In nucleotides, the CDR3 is TGTGCCAGCAGCTTGGCCGGGACTTCGCAAGAGACCCAGTACTTC. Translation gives CASSLAGTSQETQYF.

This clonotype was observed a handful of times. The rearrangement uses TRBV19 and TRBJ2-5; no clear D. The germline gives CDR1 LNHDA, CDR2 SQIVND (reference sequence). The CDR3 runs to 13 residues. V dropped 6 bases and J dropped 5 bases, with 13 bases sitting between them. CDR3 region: CASRGDQRETQYF. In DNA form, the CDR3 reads TGTGCCAGTAGGGGCGACCAAAGGGAGACCCAGTACTTC.

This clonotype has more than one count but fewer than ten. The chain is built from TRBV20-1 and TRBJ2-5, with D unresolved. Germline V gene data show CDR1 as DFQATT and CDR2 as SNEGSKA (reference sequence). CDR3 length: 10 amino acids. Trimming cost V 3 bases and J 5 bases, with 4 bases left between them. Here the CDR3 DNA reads TGCAGTGCTAGGGTTGAGACCCAGTACTTC. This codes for CSARVETQYF.

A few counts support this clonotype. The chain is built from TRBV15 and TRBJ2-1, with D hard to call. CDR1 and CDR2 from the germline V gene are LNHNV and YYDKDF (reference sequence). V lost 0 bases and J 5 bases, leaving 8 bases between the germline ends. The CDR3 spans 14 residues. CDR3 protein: CATSRDRADNEQFF. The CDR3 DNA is TGTGCCACCAGCAGAGATCGGGCCGACAATGAGCAGTTCTTC.

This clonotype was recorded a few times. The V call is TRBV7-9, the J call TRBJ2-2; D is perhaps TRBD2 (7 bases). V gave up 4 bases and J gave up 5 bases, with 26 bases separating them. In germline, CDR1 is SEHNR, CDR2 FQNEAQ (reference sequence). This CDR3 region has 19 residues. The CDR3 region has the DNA TGTGCCAGCAGCTCAGACCCACAGGGTCGTCGCGGGGGTACCGGGGAGCTGTTTTTT. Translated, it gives CASSSDPQGRRGGTGELFF. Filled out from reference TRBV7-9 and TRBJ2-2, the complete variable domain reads DTGVSQNPRHKITKRGQNVTFRCDPISEHNRLYWYRQTLGQGPEFLTYFQNEAQLEKSRLLSDRFSAERPKGSFSTLEIQRTEQGDSAMYLCASSSDPQGRRGGTGELFFGEGSRLTVL.

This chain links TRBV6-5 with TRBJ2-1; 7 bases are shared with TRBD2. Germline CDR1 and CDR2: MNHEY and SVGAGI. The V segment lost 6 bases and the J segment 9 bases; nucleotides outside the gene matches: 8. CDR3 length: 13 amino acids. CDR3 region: CASRRDYPSEQFF. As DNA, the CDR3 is TGTGCCAGCAGACGGGACTATCCCAGTGAGCAGTTCTTC.

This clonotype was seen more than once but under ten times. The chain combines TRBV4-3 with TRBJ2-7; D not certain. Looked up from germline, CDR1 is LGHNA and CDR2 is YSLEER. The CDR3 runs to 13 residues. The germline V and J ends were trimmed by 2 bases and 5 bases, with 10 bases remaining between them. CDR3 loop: CASSQSEEHEQYV. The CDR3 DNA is TGCGCCAGCAGCCAATCTGAGGAGCACGAGCAGTACGTC.

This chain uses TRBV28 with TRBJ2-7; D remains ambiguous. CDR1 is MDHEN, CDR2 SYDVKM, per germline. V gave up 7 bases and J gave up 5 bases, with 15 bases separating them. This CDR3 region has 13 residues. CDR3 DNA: TGTGCCAGCAACCTCGACATGAGGAACGAGCAGTACGTC. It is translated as CASNLDMRNEQYV.

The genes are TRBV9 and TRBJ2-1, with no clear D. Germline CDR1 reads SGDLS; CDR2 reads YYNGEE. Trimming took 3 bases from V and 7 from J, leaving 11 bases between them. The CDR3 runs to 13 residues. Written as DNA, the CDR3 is TGTGCCAGCAGCGCGAGTACGGGTAATGAGCAGTTCTTC. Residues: CASSASTGNEQFF.